Below are 24 T cell receptor beta chains sequenced from a single sample in a study of identical twins. One entry per CDR3 protein results from TCRdb running MiXCR on the 5' RACE reads. The table has approximately 210,000 distinct CDR3 sequences, under 8.5% seen once; the top ten hold about 14%. These data also formed part of another study, on T cells expressing NK-cell markers.

The sample comprised CD8+ T cells sorted from blood. The origin of the receptors is a woman between 18 and 29 years old in good health.

The chain couples TRBV20-1 to TRBJ2-1; no reliable D call. This CDR3 is built from 12 residues. CDR1 DFQATT and CDR2 SNEGSKA come from the germline V gene (reference sequence). Between the trimmed V and J ends, which lost 2 bases and 5 bases, there was a span of 7 bases. CDR3 sequence (DNA): TGCAGTGCTAGACTGGTAGACAATGAGCAGTTCTTC. It codes for CSARLVDNEQFF.

At least ten counts were recorded for this clonotype. The V and J genes are TRBV2 and TRBJ2-5; 8 nucleotides agree with TRBD2. The CDR3 is 16 residues long. V trimming: 5 bases; J trimming: 1 base; junction bases outside the gene matches: 9. Germline CDR1 and CDR2: SNHLY and FYNNEI. CDR3 protein: CASSLSAGALQETQYF. The CDR3 nucleotides are TGTGCCAGCAGTCTATCAGCGGGAGCCCTCCAAGAGACCCAGTACTTC.

This clonotype was seen only a few times. The gene calls are TRBV25-1 and TRBJ2-1; D gene unclear. CDR1 and CDR2 from the germline V gene are MGHDK and SYGVNS. This CDR3 is built from 12 residues. Trimming took off 3 bases at V and 9 bases at J, with 9 bases between the two ends. CDR3 DNA: TGTGCCAGCAGTGACCTCCCTGCTGAGCAGTTCTTC. It specifies CASSDLPAEQFF.

This clonotype was recorded at least ten times. The V and J genes are TRBV29-1 and TRBJ2-7; TRBD1 matches 9 bases. CDR1 and CDR2 from the germline V gene are SQVTM and ANQGSEA. The CDR3 is 14 amino acids. V shed 3 bases, J shed 2 bases, and the junction held 5 bases outside the gene matches. CDR3 residues: CSVEDRGEPYEQYF. The CDR3 bases are TGCAGCGTTGAGGACAGGGGAGAACCCTACGAGCAGTACTTC.

This chain uses TRBV27 with TRBJ2-1; 10 nucleotides line up with TRBD1. The CDR3 is 18 residues long. V was clipped by 7 bases and J by 8 bases; unmatched bases: 20. The germline CDR1 and CDR2 sequences are MNHEY and SMNVEV (reference sequence). CDR3 sequence (DNA): TGTGCCAGCACCTTTGCACCCAGAGGGACAGGGGTATTGGATGAGCAGTTCTTC. Translating it yields CASTFAPRGTGVLDEQFF.

The chain couples TRBV5-1 to TRBJ2-5, with D maybe TRBD1 (6 bases). This CDR3 spans 16 amino acids. V was trimmed by 0 bases and J by 3 bases, leaving 15 bases between them. CDR1 SGHRS and CDR2 YFSETQ come from the germline V gene. The CDR3 sequence is CASSLARTGIKETQYF. DNA of the CDR3: TGCGCCAGCAGCTTGGCCAGAACAGGGATTAAAGAGACCCAGTACTTC.

J is TRBJ1-5 and V is TRBV4-2; a weak D match, TRBD1 (6 bases). This CDR3 contains 16 residues. The germline V gene has CDR1 LGHNA and CDR2 YNFKEQ. V lost 2 bases and J 7 bases, leaving 18 bases between the germline ends. CDR3 sequence reads: CASSQLPGQTAQPQHF. In DNA form, the CDR3 reads TGTGCCAGCAGCCAATTACCCGGACAGACCGCCCAGCCCCAGCATTTT.

This clonotype was observed a handful of times. The rearrangement joins TRBV6-5 to TRBJ1-3, with D uncertain. CDR3 length: 13 amino acids. Germline lookup yields CDR1 MNHEY and CDR2 SVGAGI. V gave up 2 bases and J gave up 2 bases, with 4 bases separating them. The CDR3 sequence: CASSYGTGNTIYF. The DNA for the CDR3 is TGTGCCAGCAGTTACGGGACTGGAAACACCATATATTTT.

This clonotype was seen many times. The rearrangement links TRBV29-1 to TRBJ2-7; no definite D call. There are 14 residues in the CDR3. V shed 5 bases and J shed 0 bases, with 14 bases lying between them. From germline, CDR1 is SQVTM and CDR2 ANQGSEA. CDR3 bases: TGCAGCGTTCTAGACACTGGGGACTCCTACGAGCAGTACTTC. It encodes CSVLDTGDSYEQYF.

This clonotype turned up a few times. CDR3 protein: CASSLVEGNDITEAFF. CDR3 nucleotides: TGTGCCAGCAGTTTGGTGGAGGGCAACGACATCACTGAAGCTTTCTTT. The chain carries TRBV27 and TRBJ1-1; D gene ambiguous. CDR3 length: 16 residues. V lost 3 bases and J 4 bases, leaving 18 bases between the germline ends. The V gene's germline CDR1 is MNHEY and CDR2 SMNVEV (reference sequence).

This clonotype was observed a few times. V and J are TRBV24-1 and TRBJ1-5; 9 nucleotides align to TRBD1. This CDR3 has 13 amino acids. The V segment lost 5 bases and the J segment 11 bases; nucleotides outside the gene matches: 6. Germline values: CDR1 KGHDR, CDR2 SFDVKD. The CDR3: CATSAGTGTTQHF. The CDR3 coding sequence is TGTGCCACCAGTGCCGGGACAGGGACGACCCAGCATTTT.

This clonotype was counted ten times or more. The chain recombines TRBV20-1 with TRBJ2-2; the D is unclear. Trimming stripped 3 bases from V and 2 bases from J, with 4 bases between. The germline V gene has CDR1 DFQATT and CDR2 SNEGSKA (reference sequence). This CDR3 is built from 12 residues. The CDR3, as DNA: TGCAGTGCTAGGCCCAACACCGGGGAGCTGTTTTTT. Encoded protein: CSARPNTGELFF.

V usage is TRBV7-9 and J usage is TRBJ1-1, with a tentative D call TRBD1 (6 bases). Germline CDR1 and CDR2: SEHNR and FQNEAQ (reference sequence). The CDR3 has 16 amino acids. V gave up 3 bases and J gave up 1 base, with 15 bases separating them. CDR3 sequence (DNA): TGTGCCAGCAGCTTTGTTTGGACAGATCCGAACACTGAAGCTTTCTTT. This gives the protein CASSFVWTDPNTEAFF.

This clonotype showed up just a few times. The gene calls are TRBV4-3 and TRBJ2-3; D tentatively reads TRBD1 or TRBD2 (6 bases each). CDR1 is LGHNA, CDR2 YSLEER, per germline. The V end was cut by 1 base, the J end by 4 bases, with 18 bases between. The CDR3 totals 17 residues. CDR3 bases: TGCGCCAGCAGCCAAGGCATCAGGGGAGGTGTAGCAGATACGCAGTATTTT. Translating gives CASSQGIRGGVADTQYF.

V usage is TRBV4-1 and J usage is TRBJ1-1; D might be TRBD1 (6 bases). The germline CDR1 and CDR2 sequences are MGHRA and YSYEKL. Trimming pared 4 bases from V and 5 bases from J, leaving 20 bases between. The CDR3 contains 16 residues. As DNA, the CDR3 is TGCGCCAGCAGCCTGCTTGGAGGCGGGGGCTGGACTGAAGCTTTCTTT. Protein product: CASSLLGGGGWTEAFF.

This clonotype came up a few times. The chain links TRBV20-1 to TRBJ2-7; D ambiguous. The CDR3 is 15 residues long. V lost 2 bases to trimming and J lost 0 bases, with 14 bases between them. Germline V gene sequence: CDR1 DFQATT, CDR2 SNEGSKA (reference sequence). The CDR3 spells CSARKDATPSYEQYF. The CDR3 nucleotides are TGCAGTGCTAGAAAGGACGCCACGCCCTCCTACGAGCAGTACTTC.

V gene TRBV11-1 combines with J gene TRBJ2-7, with 9 bases fitting TRBD1. Germline V lookup: CDR1 SGHAT, CDR2 FQDESV (reference sequence). This CDR3 comprises 18 residues. The junction had 17 bases not matched to a gene; V was cut back by 5 bases and J by 3 bases. In DNA, the CDR3 is TGTGCCAGCAGCCACCTAGGAAGGACCGAGACAGGGGGCTACGAGCAGTACTTC. Amino acid sequence: CASSHLGRTETGGYEQYF.

The chain has TRBV20-1 and TRBJ1-1; 8 positions match TRBD1. J gave up 6 bases and V 5 bases, and 11 bases lay outside the gene matches. Looked up from germline, CDR1 is DFQATT and CDR2 is SNEGSKA (reference sequence). There are 14 residues in the CDR3. The CDR3 reads CSAPDHRGSPEAFF. The CDR3 DNA is TGCAGTGCTCCCGATCACAGGGGGTCCCCTGAAGCTTTCTTT.

The chain recombines TRBV4-1 with TRBJ2-1, with TRBD2 matching over 8 bases. The V gene end was trimmed by 0 bases and the J gene end by 0 bases; junction bases not matched to a gene: 4. CDR1 is MGHRA and CDR2 is YSYEKL in the germline V gene. CDR3 length equals 17 residues. CDR3 in amino acids: CASSQDQAGASYNEQFF. CDR3 nucleotides: TGCGCCAGCAGCCAAGATCAAGCGGGGGCCTCCTACAATGAGCAGTTCTTC.

The rearrangement joins TRBV5-1 to TRBJ1-1, with TRBD1 identical over 11 bases. CDR1 is SGHRS, CDR2 YFSETQ, per germline. This CDR3 region has 15 residues. The junction had 2 bases not matched to a gene; V was cut back by 4 bases and J by 0 bases. The CDR3, as DNA: TGCGCCAGCAGCCAGGGACAGGGGGTGAACACTGAAGCTTTCTTT. It encodes CASSQGQGVNTEAFF.

This clonotype was seen more than once but under ten times. J is TRBJ1-2 and V is TRBV10-2, with D unresolved. This CDR3 has 14 residues. Between the trimmed V and J ends, which lost 4 bases and 0 bases, there was a span of 9 bases. Germline V gene lookup returns CDR1 WSHSY and CDR2 SAAADI. CDR3 amino acids: CASSVRPSNYGYTF. CDR3 nucleotide sequence: TGCGCCAGCAGTGTTAGGCCTTCTAACTATGGCTACACCTTC.

The table lists this clonotype with a few counts. The rearrangement joins TRBV30 to TRBJ1-1; possibly TRBD1 for D (5 bases). The CDR3 has 13 residues. Germline-derived CDR1 and CDR2 are GTSNPN and SVGIG (reference sequence). Trimming left V 2 bases short and J 5 bases short, with 12 bases between. CDR3 amino acids: CAWSIQGETEAFF. CDR3 DNA: TGTGCCTGGAGTATTCAGGGTGAGACTGAAGCTTTCTTT.

This clonotype was picked up many times. The gene calls are TRBV20-1 and TRBJ2-5, with 11 bases matching TRBD1. The V and J ends lost 6 bases and 4 bases, in that order; junction bases with no gene match: 13. The length of the CDR3 is 16 residues. The V gene's germline CDR1 is DFQATT and CDR2 SNEGSKA (reference sequence). This chain's CDR3 is CSATHAGDRGGETQYF. As DNA, the CDR3 is TGCAGTGCGACACACGCCGGGGACAGGGGGGGAGAGACCCAGTACTTC.

In this sample, this clonotype turned up a few times. The rearrangement joins TRBV20-1 to TRBJ2-1; 12 bases line up with TRBD2. Germline V CDR1 and CDR2: DFQATT, SNEGSKA (reference sequence). This CDR3 is 19 amino acids long. V lost 6 bases, J lost 0 bases, and 15 bases stayed unmatched. DNA for the CDR3: TGCAGTGCGCCCCCCCTAGCGGGGGGGGTACCCACCTCCTACAATGAGCAGTTCTTC. Amino acids: CSAPPLAGGVPTSYNEQFF.